Each of the 25 T cell receptor beta chains below was sequenced from the same sample in a study of blood T cells in healthy people across ages. For the second PCR, which ran for roughly 7 to 11 cycles, a sample-barcoded 5' primer and a J-beta primer mix were used. MiXCR, applied by TCRdb to the 5' RACE reads, yields one record per CDR3 protein. In the table there are fewer than 2,000,000 distinct CDR3 sequences, around 42% of which are singletons. The sequenced material came from blood. The receptors shown here come from a human donor in good health.

This clonotype was found a few times. In DNA, the CDR3 is TGTGCCAGCAGCCTGATGGTTACAGGGGCCGGAGATGGCTACACCTTC. Its translation: CASSLMVTGAGDGYTF. The V call is TRBV7-2, the J call TRBJ1-2; 7 bases match TRBD1. There are 16 residues in the CDR3. With V trimmed by 5 bases and J by 6 bases, 15 bases remained unmatched. In germline, CDR1 is SGHTA, CDR2 FQGNSA. Based on the CDR3 plus reference TRBV7-2 and TRBJ1-2, the full variable domain is GAGVSQSPSNKVTEKGKDVELRCDPISGHTALYWYRQSLGQGLEFLIYFQGNSAPDKSGLPSDRFSAERTGGSVSTLTIQRTQQEDSAVYLCASSLMVTGAGDGYTFGSGTRLTVV.

This clonotype was seen only a few times. This chain links TRBV3-1 with TRBJ2-1; TRBD2 matches at 8 bases. Germline CDR1 is LGHDT and CDR2 is YNNKEL (reference sequence). V was clipped by 4 bases and J by 7 bases; unmatched bases: 15. There are 17 residues in the CDR3. The chain's CDR3 is CASSRRELAAHYNEQFF. CDR3 nucleotide sequence: TGTGCCAGCAGCCGCCGAGAACTAGCGGCGCACTATAATGAGCAGTTCTTC.

The gene calls are TRBV4-1 and TRBJ2-1; D remains ambiguous. CDR3 size: 17 residues. Trimming shortened V by 2 bases and J by 7 bases, and 21 bases separated the two germline ends. Germline V gene sequence: CDR1 MGHRA, CDR2 YSYEKL. The CDR3 protein is CASSQSRLRRLQNEQFF. The CDR3 nucleotides read TGCGCCAGCAGCCAATCTAGACTCCGAAGACTTCAGAATGAGCAGTTCTTC.

This clonotype was picked up a small number of times. The chain employs TRBV6-2 or TRBV6-3 and TRBJ2-7, with 13 bases identical to TRBD2. Germline lookup yields CDR1 MNHEY and CDR2 SVGEGT. The V segment lost 6 bases and the J segment 10 bases; nucleotides outside the gene matches: 15. The CDR3 consists of 16 residues. The CDR3 sequence: CASSPGLAGLRLNQYF. DNA of the CDR3: TGTGCCAGCAGCCCGGGACTAGCGGGGCTCCGTCTGAATCAGTACTTC.

V is TRBV20-1 and J is TRBJ2-5, with D possibly TRBD2 on 5 matching bases. Trimming removed 6 bases at V and 5 bases at J, with 22 bases between. CDR1 and CDR2 from the germline V gene are DFQATT and SNEGSKA (reference sequence). CDR3 length: 15 residues. The CDR3 DNA reads as TGCAGTGCGGGAGTTGGAGCCACCTATACGGAGACCCAGTACTTC. It specifies CSAGVGATYTETQYF.

This clonotype was detected a few times. V gene TRBV6-1 combines with J gene TRBJ1-2; D gene ambiguous. The V end was cut by 2 bases, the J end by 4 bases, with 20 bases between. The CDR3 sequence is 17 residues long. Germline loops: CDR1 MNHNS, CDR2 SASEGT. In DNA, the CDR3 is TGTGCCAGCAGTGAATACCCGCGTATTGCAGAGTCCTATGGCTACACCTTC. Protein sequence: CASSEYPRIAESYGYTF.

This chain connects TRBV6-1 to TRBJ1-3; D not certain. The germline V gene encodes CDR1 MNHNS and CDR2 SASEGT. The CDR3 totals 15 residues. Trimming shortened V by 6 bases and J by 0 bases, and 12 bases separated the two germline ends. The DNA for the CDR3 is TGTGCCAGCAGCCCATTAATTTCCTCTGGAAACACCATATATTTT. It specifies CASSPLISSGNTIYF.

This clonotype has only a few counts. J is TRBJ2-5 and V is TRBV6-5; TRBD2 might be the D (5 bases). The length of the CDR3 is 15 residues. V was clipped by 5 bases and J by 0 bases, with 13 bases between them. CDR1 is MNHEY and CDR2 is SVGAGI in the germline V gene. The CDR3 DNA is TGTGCCAGCAGTAACGAGGCGGGCCACCAAGAGACCCAGTACTTC. It encodes CASSNEAGHQETQYF.

This chain uses TRBV7-2 with TRBJ1-1; D gene ambiguous. CDR3 length equals 12 residues. Germline CDR1 reads SGHTA; CDR2 reads FQGNSA. V lost 4 bases, J lost 7 bases, and 10 bases lay in between. DNA for the CDR3: TGTGCCAGCAGCTCCCAGGATAATGAAGCTTTCTTT. It translates to CASSSQDNEAFF.

This CDR3 is CASSLNLGGQPQHF. The CDR3, as DNA: TGTGCCAGCAGCTTAAATCTCGGCGGTCAGCCCCAGCATTTT. V usage is TRBV7-2 and J usage is TRBJ1-5; D is uncertain. The CDR3 totals 14 residues. The germline V and J ends were trimmed by 2 bases and 6 bases, with 11 bases remaining between them. In germline, CDR1 is SGHTA, CDR2 FQGNSA.

Only a few counts were recorded for this clonotype. J is TRBJ1-2 and V is TRBV15, with D unclear. Germline CDR1 is LNHNV and CDR2 is YYDKDF (reference sequence). V lost 0 bases and J 6 bases, leaving 8 bases between the germline ends. There are 13 residues in the CDR3. CDR3 in amino acids: CATSRDLGDGYTF. The CDR3 DNA reads TGTGCCACCAGCAGAGATCTCGGGGATGGCTACACCTTC.

The CDR3 DNA reads TGTGCCAGCAGCTTAGCGGAAAACAGGGCTGGGGCCAACGTCCTGACTTTC. Translating it yields CASSLAENRAGANVLTF. The rearrangement joins TRBV7-9 to TRBJ2-6, with a weak D call TRBD1 (6 bases). The CDR3 is 17 residues long. Between the trimmed V and J ends, which lost 0 bases and 2 bases, there was a span of 11 bases. Germline CDR1 and CDR2: SEHNR and FQNEAQ (reference sequence).

The chain uses TRBV5-1 and TRBJ2-7; D may correspond to TRBD1 or TRBD2 (5 bases each). The CDR3 is made up of 14 amino acids. V was shortened by 4 bases and J by 2 bases, with 13 bases between the two germline ends. The germline V gene encodes CDR1 SGHRS and CDR2 YFSETQ. The CDR3 nucleotides read TGCGCCAGCAGCACAGACGGGACGGCCTACGAGCAGTACTTC. Its translation is CASSTDGTAYEQYF.

The rearrangement links TRBV6-5 to TRBJ2-4, with 7 bases matching TRBD2. The closer fit of TRBJ2-5 to the DNA end suggests the J call may be wrong. Germline V lookup: CDR1 MNHEY, CDR2 SVGAGI. The length of the CDR3 is 15 residues. The CDR3 is CASSYTRGTLETQYF. CDR3 sequence (DNA): TGTGCCAGCAGTTACACGCGGGGGACCTTAGAGACCCAGTACTTC.

The V call is TRBV29-1, the J call TRBJ2-1; either TRBD1 or TRBD2 may fit D (5 bases each). CDR3 length: 12 amino acids. Trimming stripped 3 bases from V and 13 bases from J, with 16 bases between. The V gene's germline CDR1 is SQVTM and CDR2 ANQGSEA. DNA of the CDR3: TGCAGCGTTGAGAGGGGTTTGGAGACCCAGTTCTTC. It encodes CSVERGLETQFF.

This chain joins TRBV27 and TRBJ2-5, with TRBD1 as a possible D gene (6 bases). CDR1 MNHEY and CDR2 SMNVEV come from the germline V gene (reference sequence). With 3 bases removed from V and 3 bases from J, the gap between germline ends came to 11 bases. The CDR3 has 14 amino acids. The CDR3 sequence: CASSLVQGKETQYF. DNA for the CDR3: TGTGCCAGCAGTTTGGTCCAGGGGAAAGAGACCCAGTACTTC.

V usage is TRBV7-3 and J usage is TRBJ2-1, with D possibly being TRBD1 (6 bases). Germline V gene data show CDR1 as SGHTA and CDR2 as FQGTGA. The CDR3 runs to 16 residues. The V end lost 1 base, the J end lost 5 bases, and 15 bases lay between the germline ends. The CDR3 spells CASSLNPGEWDNEQFF. The CDR3 DNA reads TGTGCCAGCAGCTTAAATCCAGGGGAATGGGACAATGAGCAGTTCTTC.

The chain recombines TRBV11-3 with TRBJ1-1, with a possible D match to TRBD1 (6 bases). The V gene's germline CDR1 is SGHNT and CDR2 YENEEA. The CDR3 spans 15 residues. V lost 5 bases and J 3 bases, leaving 16 bases between the germline ends. The CDR3 protein is CASSPGAPLDTEAFF. The CDR3 region has the DNA TGTGCCAGCAGCCCAGGGGCCCCCTTGGACACTGAAGCTTTCTTT.

The V and J genes are TRBV9 and TRBJ1-6, with 9 positions matching TRBD1. CDR1 is SGDLS and CDR2 is YYNGEE in the germline V gene. The V and J ends lost 3 bases and 7 bases, in that order; junction bases with no gene match: 5. The CDR3 extends over 15 amino acids. The CDR3: CASSERTGANSPLHF. The CDR3 DNA sequence: TGTGCCAGCAGCGAACGGACAGGGGCGAATTCACCCCTCCACTTT.

The chain combines TRBV7-2 with TRBJ2-7; 10 bases line up with TRBD2. Germline V lookup: CDR1 SGHTA, CDR2 FQGNSA. This CDR3 comprises 14 residues. V lost 7 bases and J lost 6; bases outside the gene matches: 9. This CDR3 reads CASTTQRGGSEQYF. In DNA form, the CDR3 reads TGTGCCAGCACCACCCAGCGGGGGGGGAGCGAGCAGTACTTC.

This clonotype was seen a few times. The V and J genes are TRBV12-3 or TRBV12-4 and TRBJ1-2; D not resolved. Trimming left V 3 bases short and J 3 bases short, with 11 bases between. The CDR3 loop spans 14 amino acids. CDR3 region: CASSFNPAHYGYTF. The CDR3 coding sequence is TGTGCCAGCAGTTTTAACCCAGCCCACTATGGCTACACCTTC.

The table lists this clonotype with a few counts. V gene TRBV25-1 combines with J gene TRBJ2-6; 9 bases agree with TRBD1. There are 18 residues in the CDR3. CDR1 MGHDK and CDR2 SYGVNS come from the germline V gene. V dropped 5 bases and J dropped 3; count of bases not matched to a gene: 11. The CDR3 coding sequence is TGTGCCAGCAGTACTCGCTACAGGGGGCAAGGTGGGGCCAACGTCCTGACTTTC. This translates into CASSTRYRGQGGANVLTF.

This chain joins TRBV4-1 and TRBJ2-6, with a tentative D call TRBD1 (5 bases). V gave up 4 bases and J gave up 4 bases, with 20 bases separating them. This CDR3 is 18 amino acids long. Germline CDR1 MGHRA, CDR2 YSYEKL. For the CDR3, the DNA is TGCGCCAGCAGCCGCCCGACAGAAGGTGGATCCGGGGCCAACGTCCTGACTTTC. Residues: CASSRPTEGGSGANVLTF.

This chain connects TRBV25-1 to TRBJ1-6, with D perhaps TRBD1 (5 bases). V dropped 2 bases and J dropped 10 bases, with 15 bases sitting between them. CDR1 is MGHDK, CDR2 SYGVNS, per germline. There are 15 residues in the CDR3. CDR3: CASSEAGGWGSPLHF. CDR3 in DNA: TGTGCCAGCAGTGAAGCGGGGGGTTGGGGCTCACCCCTCCACTTT.

The chain links TRBV5-1 to TRBJ2-7; tentatively, D is TRBD2 (6 bases). The ends were cut back, 0 bases at V and 4 bases at J, with 14 bases in the middle. Germline CDR1 and CDR2: SGHRS and YFSETQ. The CDR3 extends over 15 amino acids. CDR3 protein: CASSLVGGKYYEQYF. CDR3 coding DNA: TGCGCCAGCAGCTTGGTTGGGGGGAAATATTACGAGCAGTACTTC.